These 13 T cell receptor beta chains came from one sample sequenced in a study of blood T cells in healthy people across ages. Primed by a sample-barcoded 5' primer and a J-beta primer mix, a second PCR proceeded for 7 to 11 cycles. TCRdb re-derived calls from the 5' RACE reads in MiXCR, one entry per CDR3 protein. The sample lists hundreds of thousands of distinct CDR3 sequences; around 32% were seen once. The sequenced material came from blood. These receptor sequences come from a woman over 75 in good health.

This clonotype was counted between two and nine times. This could be a read error, since a much larger clone is one nucleotide away. The V gene is TRBV6-2 or TRBV6-3, the J gene TRBJ2-1; D gene ambiguous. The end of the DNA fits TRBJ2-7 better, so the J call may be wrong. This CDR3 is built from 14 residues. Germline lookup yields CDR1 MNHEY and CDR2 SVGEGT. The CDR3 nucleotides are TGTGCCAGCAGTTACAGGCAATCCTACAATGAGCAGTACTTC. Its translation: CASSYRQSYNEQYF.

This clonotype was observed at least ten times. The J gene is TRBJ2-7, the V gene TRBV11-2, with D perhaps matching TRBD1 (5 bases). CDR1 is SGHAT, CDR2 FQNNGV, per germline. CDR3 length equals 16 residues. Trimming cost V 6 bases and J 6 bases, with 24 bases left between them. The CDR3 DNA reads TGTGCCAGCAGTCCAAACGCAGGGTCATCGAGCTCCGAGCAGTACTTC. It is translated as CASSPNAGSSSSEQYF.

This clonotype showed up just once. The V gene is TRBV7-2, the J gene TRBJ2-3; TRBD2 agrees at 10 bases. Germline V gene data show CDR1 as SGHTA and CDR2 as FQGNSA. This CDR3 comprises 17 residues. Trimming removed 2 bases from V and 1 base from J; junction bases left unmatched: 6. The CDR3: CASSLWGTSEGTDTQYF. The CDR3 DNA reads as TGTGCCAGCAGCTTATGGGGGACTAGCGAGGGCACAGATACGCAGTATTTT. The whole variable domain, remainder taken from reference TRBV7-2 and TRBJ2-3, is GAGVSQSPSNKVTEKGKDVELRCDPISGHTALYWYRQSLGQGLEFLIYFQGNSAPDKSGLPSDRFSAERTGGSVSTLTIQRTQQEDSAVYLCASSLWGTSEGTDTQYFGPGTRLTVL.

J is TRBJ2-1 and V is TRBV20-1; 7 positions agree with TRBD2. Germline CDR1 is DFQATT and CDR2 is SNEGSKA (reference sequence). The CDR3 has 13 amino acids. Unmatched junction bases numbered 4, after V lost 6 bases and J lost 2 bases. CDR3 loop: CSAHGGTYNEQFF. The CDR3 coding sequence is TGCAGTGCCCACGGGGGGACCTACAATGAGCAGTTCTTC.

The chain recombines TRBV6-5 with TRBJ1-5; D might be TRBD1 (5 bases). The CDR3 is 13 residues long. Per the germline V gene, CDR1 is MNHEY and CDR2 is SVGAGI. V lost 4 bases to trimming and J lost 7 bases, with 11 bases between them. The CDR3 sequence is CASSFQGKQPQHF. CDR3 in DNA: TGTGCCAGCAGTTTCCAGGGAAAGCAGCCCCAGCATTTT.

About this clonotype: With a much larger clone just one base away, this may be a read error. This rearrangement joins TRBV5-6 to TRBJ1-2; the match to TRBD1 covers 8 bases. Losses at the gene ends were 0 bases for V and 10 bases for J; bases not matched to a gene: 8. The length of the CDR3 is 14 residues. Germline V lookup: CDR1 SGHDT, CDR2 YYEEEE. CDR3 sequence reads: CASSLAARGLDYTF. CDR3 nucleotide sequence: TGTGCCAGCAGCTTGGCCGCCAGGGGGCTTGACTACACCTTC.

This clonotype was found a few times. This chain links TRBV2 with TRBJ2-3; 9 bases align to TRBD2. The germline gives CDR1 SNHLY, CDR2 FYNNEI. CDR3 size: 15 residues. J lost 8 bases, V lost 5 bases, and 11 bases had no gene match. The CDR3 loop is CASSRLVAGVGTQYF. The DNA for the CDR3 is TGTGCCAGCAGTCGCTTGGTAGCGGGGGTTGGTACGCAGTATTTT. Full variable domain (missing parts from reference TRBV2 and TRBJ2-3): EPEVTQTPSHQVTQMGQEVILRCVPISNHLYFYWYRQILGQKVEFLVSFYNNEISEKSEIFDDQFSVERPDGSNFTLKIRSTKLEDSAMYFCASSRLVAGVGTQYFGPGTRLTVL.

This clonotype was recorded many times. J is TRBJ2-5 and V is TRBV6-4; D may be TRBD2 (6 bases). This CDR3 comprises 14 residues. Germline CDR1 and CDR2: MRHNA and SNTAGT. V lost 6 bases and J 0 bases, leaving 11 bases between the germline ends. CDR3 sequence (DNA): TGTGCCAGCAGCGAGGGACTGGACCAAGAGACCCAGTACTTC. This sequence encodes CASSEGLDQETQYF.

A few counts support this clonotype. This may stem from a read error, because a much larger clone lies one nucleotide away. The V call is TRBV20-1, the J call TRBJ2-7; D is ambiguous. V was cut by 3 bases and J by 6 bases, with 15 bases left in between. CDR1 is DFQATT, CDR2 SNEGSKA, per germline (reference sequence). This CDR3 is built from 13 residues. CDR3 coding DNA: TGCAGTGCTAGCGCTCTACTTCGACTCGAGCAGTACTTC. This gives the protein CSASALLRLEQYF.

This clonotype was seen a few times. V is TRBV7-9 and J is TRBJ1-5; no reliable D call. Germline V gene sequence: CDR1 SEHNR, CDR2 FQNEAQ (reference sequence). The V end lost 5 bases, the J end lost 2 bases, and 10 bases lay between the germline ends. The CDR3 totals 14 residues. DNA for the CDR3: TGTGCCAGCAGCAATAACTGGGGCAATCAGCCCCAGCATTTT. Its protein product is CASSNNWGNQPQHF.

The rearrangement links TRBV2 to TRBJ1-1, with D possibly being TRBD1 (5 bases). The germline V gene encodes CDR1 SNHLY and CDR2 FYNNEI. The CDR3 has 12 amino acids. The V end lost 5 bases, the J end lost 8 bases, and 12 bases lay between the germline ends. The CDR3 nucleotides are TGTGCCAGCAGTTCACCCGGGACCGAAGCTTTCTTT. Translated: CASSSPGTEAFF.

This clonotype was picked up many times. The V call is TRBV15, the J call TRBJ2-3; 7 bases are shared with TRBD2. In germline, CDR1 is LNHNV, CDR2 YYDKDF (reference sequence). With 4 bases clipped from V and 4 bases from J, the junction kept 8 bases outside the gene matches. The CDR3 has 15 amino acids. CDR3 coding DNA: TGTGCCACCAGCAATGGCCTGGGAGGGTCAGATACGCAGTATTTT. The encoded protein is CATSNGLGGSDTQYF.

CDR3 bases: TGCAGTGCCGACCGGGACAGGGACTCGGGGGAGCAGTACTTC. The encoded protein is CSADRDRDSGEQYF. The V gene is TRBV20-1, the J gene TRBJ2-7, with 9 bases matching TRBD1. Germline V gene sequence: CDR1 DFQATT, CDR2 SNEGSKA (reference sequence). After removal of 6 bases from V and 7 bases from J, the junction contained 13 bases not matched to a gene. The CDR3 contains 14 residues.